Shown below are 23 T cell receptor beta chains from a single sample sequenced in a study of blood T cell repertoires in COVID-19. Sequencing used immunoSEQ multiplex PCR; TCRdb keeps in-frame clones, though not all of them. The table shows some 180,000 clones, with more than 70% occurring only once. Source material: peripheral blood. The receptors come from an older woman who had recovered from COVID-19.

This clone was observed a handful of times. The chain has TRBV5-5 and TRBJ2-1; 11 positions agree with TRBD2. The CDR3 sequence is 13 residues long. After removal of 2 bases from V and 10 bases from J, the junction contained 2 bases not matched to a gene. The germline gives CDR1 SGHKS, CDR2 YYEKEE (reference sequence). CDR3 coding DNA: TGTGCCAGCAGCTTTCTAGCGGGAGGCGAGCAGTTCTTC. It encodes CASSFLAGGEQFF.

The chain is built from TRBV7-6 and TRBJ1-2, with D possibly TRBD1 on 5 matching bases. V gave up 1 base and J gave up 2 bases, with 11 bases separating them. This CDR3 is 15 amino acids long. Germline V gene lookup returns CDR1 SGHVS and CDR2 FNYEAQ. The CDR3 region has the DNA TGTGCCAGCAGCTTAGTTTTAGGGGCGAACTATGGCTACACCTTC. It translates to CASSLVLGANYGYTF.

The chain links TRBV5-1 to TRBJ2-2; possible D gene TRBD2, 6 bases. The CDR3 sequence is 16 residues long. Trimming removed 2 bases at V and 0 bases at J, with 11 bases between. Germline V gives CDR1 SGHRS, CDR2 YFSETQ. For the CDR3, the DNA is TGCGCCAGCAGCTTCCCCTGGGGGGCGAACACCGGGGAGCTGTTTTTT. Translation: CASSFPWGANTGELFF. Supplemented by reference TRBV5-1 and TRBJ2-2, the full variable domain reads KAGVTQTPRYLIKTRGQQVTLSCSPISGHRSVSWYQQTPGQGLQFLFEYFSETQRNKGNFPGRFSGRQFSNSRSEMNVSTLELGDSALYLCASSFPWGANTGELFFGEGSRLTVL.

The genes are TRBV3-1 (or the pseudogene TRBV3-2) and TRBJ1-6; tentatively, D is TRBD1 (5 bases). The CDR3 extends over 14 amino acids. Germline loops: CDR1 LGHDT, CDR2 YNNKEL (reference sequence). Trimming left V 3 bases short and J 9 bases short, with 12 bases between. CDR3 sequence reads: CASSQGGPRSPLHF. CDR3 DNA: TGTGCCAGCAGCCAGGGGGGTCCCCGTTCACCCCTCCACTTT.

The V call is TRBV9, the J call TRBJ2-3; 8 bases fit TRBD2. Germline CDR1 is SGDLS and CDR2 is YYNGEE. This CDR3 is built from 15 residues. The V gene end was trimmed by 0 bases and the J gene end by 4 bases; junction bases not matched to a gene: 4. The CDR3 sequence: CASSVAQLAADTQYF. CDR3 DNA: TGTGCCAGCAGCGTAGCACAACTAGCGGCAGATACGCAGTATTTT.

The chain links TRBV7-9 to TRBJ1-1; maybe TRBD1 (6 bases). This CDR3 contains 14 residues. Germline V gene sequence: CDR1 SEHNR, CDR2 FQNEAQ (reference sequence). Trimming cost V 5 bases and J 3 bases, with 13 bases left between them. This CDR3 is CASSPRGAHTEAFF. The CDR3 DNA reads TGTGCCAGCAGCCCCCGGGGGGCCCACACTGAAGCTTTCTTT.

The V gene is TRBV3-1 (or the pseudogene TRBV3-2), the J gene TRBJ2-2; 7 bases fit TRBD2. Trimming removed 7 bases from V and 3 bases from J; junction bases left unmatched: 11. The CDR3 has 16 amino acids. CDR1 and CDR2 from the germline V gene are LGHDT and YNNKEL (reference sequence). CDR3 DNA sequence: TGTGCCAGCAACCTGGGACCCGCGGGGGACACCGGGGAGCTGTTTTTT. This encodes CASNLGPAGDTGELFF.

The gene calls are TRBV9 and TRBJ1-1; no firm D call. CDR1 is SGDLS and CDR2 is YYNGEE in the germline V gene. CDR3 size: 14 residues. V dropped 2 bases and J dropped 1 base, with 9 bases sitting between them. The CDR3 coding sequence is TGTGCCAGCAGCGTGCTCACAGCGAACACTGAAGCTTTCTTT. Amino acids: CASSVLTANTEAFF.

This clone was counted once. V gene TRBV11-1 combines with J gene TRBJ2-1, with TRBD2 matching 8 bases. The junction had 11 bases not matched to a gene; V was cut back by 4 bases and J by 12 bases. The CDR3 runs to 14 residues. CDR1 is SGHAT and CDR2 is FQDESV in the germline V gene (reference sequence). CDR3 sequence reads: CASSSRVPRGGQFF. As DNA, the CDR3 is TGTGCCAGCAGCTCCCGGGTCCCCCGGGGGGGGCAGTTCTTC.

V is TRBV7-2 and J is TRBJ2-1, with 7 bases lining up with TRBD1. Germline CDR1 and CDR2: SGHTA and FQGNSA. The CDR3 length is 14 residues. With 5 bases clipped from V and 7 bases from J, the junction kept 8 bases outside the gene matches. The CDR3 protein is CASSPNRGRNEQFF. CDR3 bases: TGTGCCAGCAGCCCGAACAGGGGAAGGAATGAGCAGTTCTTC.

This chain links TRBV3-1 (or the pseudogene TRBV3-2) with TRBJ2-1, with D tentatively TRBD2 (5 bases). Per germline, CDR1 LGHDT and CDR2 YNNKEL (reference sequence). V was shortened by 0 bases and J by 13 bases, with 13 bases between the two germline ends. CDR3 size: 13 residues. CDR3 region: CASSQDRASSQFF. The CDR3 region has the DNA TGTGCCAGCAGCCAAGACCGGGCTAGCTCCCAGTTCTTC.

This clone was detected only once. V and J are TRBV6-5 and TRBJ1-1, with D possibly TRBD1 on 5 matching bases. Germline V gene sequence: CDR1 MNHEY, CDR2 SVGAGI. The CDR3 length is 12 residues. Deletions cut 6 bases from V and 0 bases from J, with 5 bases between. The CDR3 DNA reads TGTGCCAGCAGGACAGTGAACACTGAAGCTTTCTTT. Translated, it gives CASRTVNTEAFF.

J is TRBJ2-7 and V is TRBV20-1; 7 nucleotides match TRBD2. Trimming took 6 bases from V and 9 from J; bases not matched to a gene: 8. Germline V gives CDR1 DFQATT, CDR2 SNEGSKA (reference sequence). The CDR3 consists of 11 residues. Here the CDR3 DNA reads TGCAGTGCCATGGGGGGGGACGGGCAGTACTTC. Translation gives CSAMGGDGQYF.

The chain carries TRBV5-1 and TRBJ2-2; D perhaps matches TRBD1 (6 bases). The CDR3 runs to 15 residues. CDR1 is SGHRS, CDR2 YFSETQ, per germline. Trimming left V 0 bases short and J 2 bases short, with 8 bases between. For the CDR3, the DNA is TGCGCCAGCAGCTTGGGCAGGGGAAACACCGGGGAGCTGTTTTTT. Translated, it gives CASSLGRGNTGELFF.

The V gene is TRBV15, the J gene TRBJ2-1; no clear D. V was pared by 3 bases and J by 4 bases, with 7 bases between. The CDR3 is 13 residues long. From germline, CDR1 is LNHNV and CDR2 YYDKDF (reference sequence). The CDR3 here is CATSRGTYNEQFF. In DNA form, the CDR3 reads TGTGCCACCAGCAGGGGCACATACAATGAGCAGTTCTTC.

In DNA, the CDR3 is TGTGCCAGCAGCTCAGACATACACACAGATACGCAGTATTTT. Its protein is CASSSDIHTDTQYF. The J gene is TRBJ2-3, the V gene TRBV7-6; D not resolved. The CDR3 is 14 residues long. Germline lookup yields CDR1 SGHVS and CDR2 FNYEAQ. V dropped 4 bases and J dropped 2 bases, with 10 bases sitting between them.

This clone has just one count. The chain is built from TRBV9 and TRBJ1-1, with D perhaps matching TRBD1 (5 bases). The V gene's germline CDR1 is SGDLS and CDR2 YYNGEE. Trimming took off 2 bases at V and 3 bases at J, with 11 bases between the two ends. The CDR3 extends over 14 amino acids. CDR3 in amino acids: CASSVSGGYTEAFF. As DNA, the CDR3 is TGTGCCAGCAGCGTTTCGGGGGGATACACTGAAGCTTTCTTT.

The chain recombines TRBV30 with TRBJ1-4; D remains ambiguous. Trimming stripped 4 bases from V and 7 bases from J, with 13 bases between. The CDR3 contains 13 residues. Germline lookup yields CDR1 GTSNPN and CDR2 SVGIG (reference sequence). CDR3 sequence: CAWNVPAGEKLFF. DNA of the CDR3: TGTGCCTGGAATGTACCCGCGGGTGAAAAACTGTTTTTT.

The gene calls are TRBV5-1 and TRBJ1-2; 7 bases align to TRBD1. The CDR3 extends over 14 amino acids. CDR1 SGHRS and CDR2 YFSETQ come from the germline V gene. Unmatched junction bases numbered 5, after V lost 4 bases and J lost 2 bases. CDR3 residues: CASSPPDRNYGYTF. For the CDR3, the DNA is TGCGCCAGCAGCCCCCCGGACAGGAACTATGGCTACACCTTC. The full variable domain, completed using reference TRBV5-1 and TRBJ1-2, is KAGVTQTPRYLIKTRGQQVTLSCSPISGHRSVSWYQQTPGQGLQFLFEYFSETQRNKGNFPGRFSGRQFSNSRSEMNVSTLELGDSALYLCASSPPDRNYGYTFGSGTRLTVV.

The V gene is TRBV5-8, the J gene TRBJ1-4; TRBD1 aligns across 8 bases. The CDR3 loop spans 14 amino acids. CDR1 and CDR2 (germline): SGHTS, YDEGEE. Trimming removed 4 bases from V and 8 bases from J; junction bases left unmatched: 7. CDR3 DNA sequence: TGTGCCAGCAGCCCAGGACAGGGATGGGAAAAACTGTTTTTT. This translates into CASSPGQGWEKLFF. The full variable domain, rest sourced from reference TRBV5-8 and TRBJ1-4, is EAGVTQSPTHLIKTRGQQATLRCSPISGHTSVYWYQQALGLGLQFLLWYDEGEERNRGNFPPRFSGRQFPNYSSELNVNALELEDSALYLCASSPGQGWEKLFFGSGTQLSVL.

This chain links TRBV7-3 with TRBJ2-1; TRBD2 is a possible D gene (7 bases). Germline V gives CDR1 SGHTA, CDR2 FQGTGA. This CDR3 is built from 14 residues. Trimming removed 5 bases at V and 6 bases at J, with 14 bases between. The CDR3 sequence is CASSPLAGANEQFF. CDR3 in DNA: TGTGCCAGCAGCCCCCTTGCGGGGGCCAATGAGCAGTTCTTC. The entire variable domain, with the rest obtained from reference TRBV7-3 and TRBJ2-1, is as follows: GAGVSQTPSNKVTEKGKYVELRCDPISGHTALYWYRQSLGQGPEFLIYFQGTGAADDSGLPNDRFFAVRPEGSVSTLKIQRTERGDSAVYLCASSPLAGANEQFFGPGTRLTVL.

The chain combines TRBV28 with TRBJ2-3, with 8 bases matching TRBD2. The CDR3 loop spans 13 amino acids. With V trimmed by 11 bases and J by 4 bases, 8 bases remained unmatched. The germline CDR1 and CDR2 sequences are MDHEN and SYDVKM. The chain's CDR3 is CAWSSGSSDTQYF. The CDR3 DNA follows: TGTGCCTGGTCCAGCGGGAGCTCAGATACGCAGTATTTT.

This chain connects TRBV14 to TRBJ1-5; 9 bases align to TRBD1. The length of the CDR3 is 20 residues. Germline-derived CDR1 and CDR2 are SGHDN and FVKESK. The junction had 18 bases not matched to a gene; V was cut back by 1 base and J by 5 bases. The CDR3 reads CASSQGGDRVLPVDDQPQHF. The DNA of the CDR3 is TGTGCCAGCAGCCAAGGAGGGGACAGGGTTCTCCCTGTGGATGATCAGCCCCAGCATTTT. The whole variable domain, remainder taken from reference TRBV14 and TRBJ1-5, is EAGVTQFPSHSVIEKGQTVTLRCDPISGHDNLYWYRRVMGKEIKFLLHFVKESKQDESGMPNNRFLAERTGGTYSTLKVQPAELEDSGVYFCASSQGGDRVLPVDDQPQHFGDGTRLSIL.